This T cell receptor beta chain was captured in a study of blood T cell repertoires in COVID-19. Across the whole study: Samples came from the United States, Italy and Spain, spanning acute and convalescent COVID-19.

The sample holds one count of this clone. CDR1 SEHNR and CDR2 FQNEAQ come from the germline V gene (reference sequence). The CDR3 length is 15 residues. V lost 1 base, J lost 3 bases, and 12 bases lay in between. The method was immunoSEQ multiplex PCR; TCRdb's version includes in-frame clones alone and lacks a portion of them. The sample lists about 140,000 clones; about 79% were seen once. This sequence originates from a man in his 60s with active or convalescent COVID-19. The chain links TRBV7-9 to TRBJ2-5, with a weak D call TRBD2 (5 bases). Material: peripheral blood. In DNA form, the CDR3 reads TGTGCCAGCAGCTTAGTATTCGGGGTGGAAGAGACCCAGTACTTC. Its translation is CASSLVFGVEETQYF. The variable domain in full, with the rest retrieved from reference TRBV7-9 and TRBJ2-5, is DTGVSQNPRHKITKRGQNVTFRCDPISEHNRLYWYRQTLGQGPEFLTYFQNEAQLEKSRLLSDRFSAERPKGSFSTLEIQRTEQGDSAMYLCASSLVFGVEETQYFGPGTRLLVL.